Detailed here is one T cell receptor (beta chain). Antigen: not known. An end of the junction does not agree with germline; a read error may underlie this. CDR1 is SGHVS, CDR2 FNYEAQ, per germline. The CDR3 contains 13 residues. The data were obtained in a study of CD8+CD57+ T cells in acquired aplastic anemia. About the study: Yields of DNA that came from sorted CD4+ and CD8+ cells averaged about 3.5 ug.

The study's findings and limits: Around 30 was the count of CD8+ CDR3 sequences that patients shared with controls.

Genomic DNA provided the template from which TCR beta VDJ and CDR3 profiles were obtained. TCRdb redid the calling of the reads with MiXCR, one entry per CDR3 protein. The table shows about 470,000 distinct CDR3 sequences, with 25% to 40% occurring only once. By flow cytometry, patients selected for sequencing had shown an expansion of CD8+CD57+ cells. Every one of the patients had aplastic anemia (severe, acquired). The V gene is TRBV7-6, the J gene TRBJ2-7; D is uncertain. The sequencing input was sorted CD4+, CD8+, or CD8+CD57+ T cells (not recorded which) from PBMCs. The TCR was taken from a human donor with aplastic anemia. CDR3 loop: CASSLQPGYEQYF. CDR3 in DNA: TGTGCTAGCAGCTTACAGCCAGGCTACGAGCAGTACTTC.